This entry describes one T cell receptor (beta chain). The V end lost 7 bases, the J end lost 2 bases, and 21 bases lay between the germline ends. The germline V gene encodes CDR1 SQVTM and CDR2 ANQGSEA. This CDR3 spans 16 amino acids. This specimen belongs to a study of blood T cell repertoires in COVID-19. TCRdb keeps only in-frame clones here, not all; method: immunoSEQ multiplex PCR. This sample carries about 180,000 clones, approximately 80% of them seen once, and the ten largest clones take approximately 7%. The chain combines TRBV29-1 with TRBJ2-1; D perhaps matches TRBD2 (6 bases). The specimen sequenced was peripheral blood. This receptor was taken from a human donor in a cohort sampled during active COVID-19. Written as DNA, the CDR3 is TGCAGCGACTCCTCGTTTTTGCGGGGTGCCTACAATGAGCAGTTCTTC. Its protein is CSDSSFLRGAYNEQFF.